Presented here are 29 T cell receptor beta chains from one specimen sequenced in a study of blood T cell repertoires in COVID-19. TCRdb's copy holds only in-frame clones and misses some; the assay was immunoSEQ multiplex PCR. The table has 320,000 or so clones, approximately 88% seen once. The source material was PBMCs or T cells enriched from blood (not recorded which). Receptor source: a young man who had recovered from COVID-19.

The J gene is TRBJ2-3, the V gene TRBV10-2; TRBD1 agrees at 7 bases. In germline, CDR1 is WSHSY, CDR2 SAAADI. This CDR3 has 17 amino acids. The V segment lost 6 bases and the J segment 2 bases; nucleotides outside the gene matches: 14. The DNA for the CDR3 is TGCGCCAGCAGGGGCTCAGGGACAACAGGGGACACAGATACGCAGTATTTT. Amino acids: CASRGSGTTGDTDTQYF.

The rearrangement joins TRBV27 to TRBJ2-7, with 8 bases lining up with TRBD1. CDR3 length: 15 residues. V was clipped by 5 bases and J by 2 bases; unmatched bases: 8. The germline gives CDR1 MNHEY, CDR2 SMNVEV (reference sequence). This CDR3 is CASSMTGQDAYEQYF. CDR3 bases: TGTGCCAGCAGTATGACGGGACAGGACGCCTACGAGCAGTACTTC.

The chain carries TRBV27 and TRBJ2-3; TRBD1 might be the D (5 bases). CDR3 length: 14 residues. V was shortened by 8 bases and J by 3 bases, with 15 bases between the two germline ends. Looked up from germline, CDR1 is MNHEY and CDR2 is SMNVEV (reference sequence). CDR3 residues: CASRGRADTDTQYF. CDR3 bases: TGTGCCAGCCGTGGCAGGGCTGATACAGATACGCAGTATTTT.

The gene calls are TRBV18 and TRBJ2-5; 7 nucleotides agree with TRBD1. The CDR3 length is 13 residues. Germline assignment: CDR1 KGHSH and CDR2 LQKENI. With V trimmed by 4 bases and J by 3 bases, 2 bases remained unmatched. Here the CDR3 DNA reads TGTGCCAGCTCACTCGACAGGGAAGAGACCCAGTACTTC. Its translation is CASSLDREETQYF.

The V call is TRBV28, the J call TRBJ2-5; D call uncertain. CDR3 length equals 14 residues. The V gene lost 2 bases and the J gene lost 4 bases, with 11 bases spanning the gap. The V gene's germline CDR1 is MDHEN and CDR2 SYDVKM. The CDR3 is CASSLEDRGETQYF. The CDR3 DNA reads TGTGCCAGCAGTTTAGAGGATAGAGGAGAGACCCAGTACTTC.

The chain has TRBV6-1 and TRBJ2-7; weak D call: TRBD1 (6 bases). The CDR3 runs 14 residues. Per the germline V gene, CDR1 is MNHNS and CDR2 is SASEGT. Trimming pared 3 bases from V and 2 bases from J, leaving 11 bases between. The CDR3 sequence: CASSDRGEAYEQYF. The CDR3 nucleotides read TGTGCCAGCAGTGACAGGGGTGAGGCCTACGAGCAGTACTTC.

J is TRBJ2-2 and V is TRBV19, with D tentatively TRBD1 (6 bases). Germline assignment: CDR1 LNHDA and CDR2 SQIVND (reference sequence). The CDR3 is 13 residues long. V was trimmed by 4 bases and J by 4 bases, leaving 7 bases between them. The DNA for the CDR3 is TGTGCCAGTAGTAAACAGGGCACCGGGGAGCTGTTTTTT. Protein sequence: CASSKQGTGELFF.

The CDR3 coding sequence is TGTGCCTGGAGCGAACAGCTGAACACTGAAGCTTTCTTT. Its translation: CAWSEQLNTEAFF. The genes are TRBV30 and TRBJ1-1; the D is unclear. Trimming shortened V by 3 bases and J by 0 bases, and 8 bases separated the two germline ends. Per the germline V gene, CDR1 is GTSNPN and CDR2 is SVGIG (reference sequence). CDR3 length: 13 residues.

The chain links TRBV3-1 (or the pseudogene TRBV3-2) to TRBJ1-1, with TRBD1 matching 9 bases. Germline CDR1 LGHDT, CDR2 YNNKEL (reference sequence). Germline trimming cut 4 bases from V and 3 bases from J; bases unmatched to any gene: 3. CDR3 length equals 14 residues. The CDR3 protein is CASSPGQGYTEAFF. CDR3 coding DNA: TGTGCCAGCAGCCCGGGACAGGGATACACTGAAGCTTTCTTT.

This chain's CDR3 is CASSLRGTRAEGNTGELFF. As DNA, the CDR3 is TGTGCCAGCAGCTTAAGAGGAACGAGGGCGGAGGGGAACACCGGGGAGCTGTTTTTT. The chain carries TRBV7-3 and TRBJ2-2; tentatively, D is TRBD2 (6 bases). Germline V gene lookup returns CDR1 SGHTA and CDR2 FQGTGA. The V end was cut by 1 base, the J end by 1 base, with 19 bases between. CDR3 length equals 19 residues.

The V and J genes are TRBV10-3 and TRBJ1-1; TRBD1 is a possible D gene (5 bases). The CDR3 is 15 residues long. The germline CDR1 and CDR2 sequences are ENHRY and SYGVKD. The V end was cut by 2 bases, the J end by 4 bases, with 14 bases between. CDR3 nucleotides: TGTGCCATCAGTGAGGTCATGGGGCGAAGCACTGAAGCTTTCTTT. Translating it yields CAISEVMGRSTEAFF.

V is TRBV9 and J is TRBJ1-6, with 10 bases fitting TRBD1. The CDR3 is made up of 15 amino acids. The junction had 4 bases not matched to a gene; V was cut back by 0 bases and J by 10 bases. Germline loops: CDR1 SGDLS, CDR2 YYNGEE. Here the CDR3 reads CASSVAGTGASPLHF. CDR3 bases: TGTGCCAGCAGCGTAGCCGGGACAGGGGCATCACCCCTCCACTTT.

V and J are TRBV28 and TRBJ2-2; D gene uncertain. The length of the CDR3 is 14 residues. Germline V gene sequence: CDR1 MDHEN, CDR2 SYDVKM. V lost 3 bases to trimming and J lost 3 bases, with 8 bases between them. CDR3 DNA sequence: TGTGCCAGCAGTTTGGGCTCTCACACCGGGGAGCTGTTTTTT. Its translation is CASSLGSHTGELFF.

J is TRBJ2-2 and V is TRBV7-9; no clear D gene. The CDR3 consists of 15 residues. The germline V and J ends were trimmed by 7 bases and 6 bases, with 18 bases remaining between them. Germline V lookup: CDR1 SEHNR, CDR2 FQNEAQ (reference sequence). In DNA, the CDR3 is TGTGCCAGCACCCTGCCCCCAGGCACAGCCGGGGAGCTGTTTTTT. It specifies CASTLPPGTAGELFF.

The V call is TRBV5-1, the J call TRBJ1-2, with 11 nucleotides matching TRBD1. This CDR3 comprises 14 residues. J was trimmed by 8 bases and V by 3 bases; bases with no gene match: 6. Germline V gene lookup returns CDR1 SGHRS and CDR2 YFSETQ. In nucleotides, the CDR3 is TGCGCCAGCAGCTATGGACAGGGGGCGCGGGGCTACACCTTC. Its translation: CASSYGQGARGYTF.

This chain joins TRBV21-1 and TRBJ1-6; TRBD1, the table's D call, was not compared with the DNA. TRBV21-1 counts as a pseudogene. The CDR3 loop spans 16 amino acids. CDR3 bases: TGTGCCAGCACCAAATCCGCAGACAGGCGGAATTCACCCCTCCACTTT. Translation: CASTKSADRRNSPLHF.

V usage is TRBV19 and J usage is TRBJ1-3; a weak D match, TRBD1 (5 bases). Germline CDR1 LNHDA, CDR2 SQIVND (reference sequence). V was trimmed by 3 bases and J by 5 bases, leaving 11 bases between them. The CDR3 is 14 amino acids. The CDR3 spells CASSIQGLRNTIYF. Here the CDR3 DNA reads TGTGCCAGTAGTATCCAGGGTTTGCGAAACACCATATATTTT.

The CDR3 spells CASLRAGGNQPQHF. Written as DNA, the CDR3 is TGTGCCAGCCTTCGGGCAGGGGGCAATCAGCCCCAGCATTTT. The J gene is TRBJ1-5, the V gene TRBV28; possibly TRBD1 for D (6 bases). The CDR3 runs 14 residues. V dropped 8 bases and J dropped 2 bases, with 13 bases sitting between them. Per the germline V gene, CDR1 is MDHEN and CDR2 is SYDVKM.

This rearrangement joins TRBV6-5 to TRBJ2-2, with unresolved D. V was cut by 8 bases and J by 5 bases, with 9 bases left in between. The CDR3 sequence is 12 residues long. The germline gives CDR1 MNHEY, CDR2 SVGAGI. The chain's CDR3 is CASRVNTGELFF. The CDR3 nucleotides read TGTGCCAGCCGAGTGAATACCGGGGAGCTGTTTTTT.

This chain uses TRBV11-2 with TRBJ2-1; TRBD2 agrees at 9 bases. V trimming: 1 base; J trimming: 8 bases; junction bases outside the gene matches: 6. Looked up from germline, CDR1 is SGHAT and CDR2 is FQNNGV. The CDR3 covers 15 residues. The CDR3 DNA reads TGTGCCAGCAGCTTAGGCGGGGGGGCCTTCTATGAGCAGTTCTTC. Protein sequence: CASSLGGGAFYEQFF.

The V call is TRBV25-1, the J call TRBJ1-3, with a possible D match to TRBD1 (5 bases). V shed 4 bases and J shed 0 bases, with 10 bases lying between them. The germline V gene encodes CDR1 MGHDK and CDR2 SYGVNS. CDR3 length equals 15 residues. Here the CDR3 DNA reads TGTGCCAGCAGTGGGGGGGTTAACTCTGGAAACACCATATATTTT. Its translation: CASSGGVNSGNTIYF.

The genes are TRBV6-5 and TRBJ1-5; 7 nucleotides line up with TRBD1. The germline CDR1 and CDR2 sequences are MNHEY and SVGAGI. Trimming at V came to 6 bases and at J to 0 bases, leaving 5 bases not matched to a gene. The CDR3 is 15 residues long. The chain's CDR3 is CASRLTGDSNQPQHF. The DNA of the CDR3 is TGTGCCAGCAGACTCACAGGGGATAGCAATCAGCCCCAGCATTTT.

The chain combines TRBV3-1 (or the pseudogene TRBV3-2) with TRBJ1-1, with 8 bases matching TRBD1. The CDR3 extends over 14 amino acids. With V trimmed by 1 base and J by 5 bases, 3 bases remained unmatched. Germline CDR1 and CDR2: LGHDT and YNNKEL (reference sequence). CDR3: CASSQAGQATEAFF. The CDR3 DNA follows: TGTGCCAGCAGCCAAGCGGGACAGGCAACTGAAGCTTTCTTT.

The CDR3, as DNA: TGTGCTAGTGGTTTGGATCAGGGTAGGCATGAGCAGTTCTTC. This gives the protein CASGLDQGRHEQFF. The chain uses TRBV12-5 and TRBJ2-1; weak D call: TRBD1 (5 bases). V was pared by 1 base and J by 8 bases, with 12 bases between. Germline values: CDR1 LGHNT, CDR2 FRNRAP. There are 14 residues in the CDR3.

CDR3 sequence (DNA): TGTGCCAGTAGTATAGACGGCGGGACAGGGACAGGGAGCAATCAGCCCCAGCATTTT. Protein: CASSIDGGTGTGSNQPQHF. J is TRBJ1-5 and V is TRBV19; 9 bases agree with TRBD1. CDR1 is LNHDA, CDR2 SQIVND, per germline (reference sequence). Losses at the gene ends were 0 bases for V and 1 base for J; bases not matched to a gene: 10. The CDR3 is 19 residues long.

The chain couples TRBV2 to TRBJ2-2; TRBD1 aligns across 7 bases. Unmatched junction bases numbered 6, after V lost 6 bases and J lost 2 bases. Germline CDR1 reads SNHLY; CDR2 reads FYNNEI. The CDR3 consists of 15 residues. The CDR3 is CASSPGTVNTGELFF. The CDR3 nucleotides are TGTGCCAGCAGCCCGGGGACAGTAAACACCGGGGAGCTGTTTTTT.

The chain links TRBV19 to TRBJ1-2, with TRBD1 as a possible D gene (5 bases). Germline CDR1 LNHDA, CDR2 SQIVND (reference sequence). The CDR3 totals 18 residues. V was cut by 1 base and J by 9 bases, with 27 bases left in between. Written as DNA, the CDR3 is TGTGCCAGTAGTATAGGTCGACAGTCAATTACCCGCCGTGATCGCTACACCTTC. Translated, it gives CASSIGRQSITRRDRYTF. Full variable domain (outside the CDR3, taken from reference TRBV19 and TRBJ1-2): DGGITQSPKYLFRKEGQNVTLSCEQNLNHDAMYWYRQDPGQGLRLIYYSQIVNDFQKGDIAEGYSVSREKKESFPLTVTSAQKNPTAFYLCASSIGRQSITRRDRYTFGSGTRLTVV.

This clone was found once. J is TRBJ2-3 and V is TRBV7-6; 9 positions match TRBD2. The CDR3 consists of 16 residues. V lost 6 bases and J lost 2; bases outside the gene matches: 9. Germline loops: CDR1 SGHVS, CDR2 FNYEAQ. CDR3 DNA: TGTGCCAGCAGAAAGAGTAGCGGGGGACTCACAGATACGCAGTATTTT. This sequence encodes CASRKSSGGLTDTQYF.

The chain has TRBV5-5 and TRBJ1-2, with D uncertain. The V gene lost 0 bases and the J gene lost 8 bases, with 8 bases spanning the gap. This CDR3 contains 12 residues. Germline V gene lookup returns CDR1 SGHKS and CDR2 YYEKEE (reference sequence). CDR3 sequence reads: CASSLESRGYTF. For the CDR3, the DNA is TGTGCCAGCAGCTTGGAGTCCCGGGGCTACACCTTC.